The sequence of this T cell receptor beta chain was determined in a study of cytomegalovirus exposure and HLA in healthy donors. Study at large: Genetic ancestry analysis placed under 90% of the roughly 400 donors that were genotyped in the Caucasian-associated cluster.

The count of this clone is one. The antigen is not known. All donors participated as healthy donors of bone marrow. The PCR contained 60 Vbeta and 13 Jbeta primers. As processed by the authors: Later reanalysis found about 78 million unique TCR beta chains, roughly 10 million of them shared. Sequencing was performed with immunoSEQ multiplex PCR; in TCRdb, only in-frame clones are kept and a portion is missing. Clonal size and the V and J genes are those of that table, whereas D and trimming came from the DNA. There are 65,000 or so clones in the sample; 70% to 85% occur only once, and roughly 3.4% lies in the top ten. The CDR3 totals 14 residues. V gave up 4 bases and J gave up 5 bases; unmatched junction bases: 1. The germline V gene encodes CDR1 SNHLY and CDR2 FYNNEI. Points from the study as a whole: Presence/absence results assume similar sequencing depth per donor, which may not hold.

The TCR originated in a woman aged 40 to 50 in good health and CMV-seropositive. The material sequenced was PBMCs. The chain employs TRBV2 and TRBJ2-3, with 12 bases fitting TRBD2. This chain's CDR3 is CASSALAGGDTQYF. CDR3 bases: TGTGCCAGCAGTGCACTAGCGGGGGGAGATACGCAGTATTTT.